Listed here are 3 T cell receptor beta chains from one sample, sequenced in a study of PD-1 blockade in classical Hodgkin lymphoma. The sample's time point: cycle 4 day 1 (C4D1), after 5 to 7 weeks of nivolumab. Every patient had relapsed following autologous stem cell transplantation, and cohorts differed in brentuximab vedotin exposure. Using immunoSEQ multiplex PCR, the repertoire was profiled, and TCRdb retains in-frame clones only, with some absent. The sample includes about 41,000 clones, 65% to 70% seen only once; the top ten take approximately 2.4%. The specimen was peripheral blood mononuclear cells (PBMCs), collected before the fourth cycle of nivolumab. These receptors all come from a human donor with classical Hodgkin lymphoma.

The table lists this clone with a count of one. The chain has TRBV19 and TRBJ2-1, with 15 bases identical to TRBD2. V gave up 5 bases and J gave up 10 bases; unmatched junction bases: 6. The CDR3 is made up of 15 amino acids. The germline CDR1 and CDR2 sequences are LNHDA and SQIVND (reference sequence). The CDR3 region has the DNA TGTGCCAGTAGTCTGGGACTAGCGGGGGGATGGGAGCAGTTCTTC. This codes for CASSLGLAGGWEQFF.

The chain recombines TRBV2 with TRBJ1-3; the match to TRBD1 covers 8 bases. Germline lookup yields CDR1 SNHLY and CDR2 FYNNEI. V gave up 3 bases and J gave up 7 bases; unmatched junction bases: 11. The CDR3 is 16 amino acids. The CDR3 sequence is CASSDSRTGISNTIYF. The CDR3 DNA is TGTGCCAGCAGTGATAGTAGGACAGGGATTTCGAACACCATATATTTT.

The chain couples TRBV6-5 to TRBJ1-3, with D uncertain. CDR3 length: 14 amino acids. V was clipped by 0 bases and J by 4 bases, with 7 bases between them. Per germline, CDR1 MNHEY and CDR2 SVGAGI. The CDR3 region is CASSYSVRGNTIYF. The CDR3 coding sequence is TGTGCCAGCAGTTACTCAGTCAGGGGAAACACCATATATTTT.